Shown below are 23 T cell receptor beta chains from a single sample sequenced in a study of OX40 agonist ivuxolimab in advanced cancers. Clones were sequenced by immunoSEQ multiplex PCR, and TCRdb holds only the in-frame ones, with some missing. The sample has roughly 70,000 clones, 80% to 90% seen once. Source: CD4+ or CD8+ T cells sorted from blood, taken in a trial of the OX40 agonist ivuxolimab. The receptors originated from an adult with an advanced solid tumor such as melanoma, head and neck, liver or kidney cancer.

This sequence joins TRBV25-1 and TRBJ1-1; D gene uncertain. Germline V gene sequence: CDR1 MGHDK, CDR2 SYGVNS. V shed 1 base and J shed 1 base, with 7 bases lying between them. The CDR3 runs 14 residues. In nucleotides, the CDR3 is TGTGCCAGCAGTGAATGGTCCCAGAACACTGAAGCTTTCTTT. Amino acid sequence: CASSEWSQNTEAFF.

This chain links TRBV27 with TRBJ1-2, with D possibly being TRBD1 (5 bases). The CDR3 spans 12 residues. V gave up 8 bases and J gave up 5 bases, with 12 bases separating them. The V gene's germline CDR1 is MNHEY and CDR2 SMNVEV (reference sequence). The CDR3 DNA sequence: TGTGCCAGCCGGACCTCAGGGTATGGCTACACCTTC. Amino acid sequence: CASRTSGYGYTF.

CDR3 DNA: TGTGCCAGCAGTTTATTTCAGGGGTCTGGGGCCAACGTCCTGACTTTC. Translated: CASSLFQGSGANVLTF. The V and J genes are TRBV28 and TRBJ2-6; D might be TRBD1 (6 bases). The V gene's germline CDR1 is MDHEN and CDR2 SYDVKM. There are 16 residues in the CDR3. V was trimmed by 1 base and J by 1 base, leaving 8 bases between them.

The V call is TRBV5-1, the J call TRBJ1-4, with D tentatively TRBD1 (6 bases). CDR3 size: 14 residues. Between the trimmed V and J ends, which lost 0 bases and 7 bases, there was a span of 10 bases. Germline V gene lookup returns CDR1 SGHRS and CDR2 YFSETQ. CDR3 in amino acids: CASSLEQGGEKLFF. The CDR3 nucleotides are TGCGCCAGCAGCTTGGAACAGGGAGGTGAAAAACTGTTTTTT. The complete variable domain, with remaining parts taken from reference TRBV5-1 and TRBJ1-4, reads KAGVTQTPRYLIKTRGQQVTLSCSPISGHRSVSWYQQTPGQGLQFLFEYFSETQRNKGNFPGRFSGRQFSNSRSEMNVSTLELGDSALYLCASSLEQGGEKLFFGSGTQLSVL.

The rearrangement joins TRBV19 to TRBJ2-1; 10 bases map to TRBD2. The CDR3 is 14 amino acids. The trim removed 9 bases at V and 8 bases at J, leaving 10 bases unmatched. The V gene's germline CDR1 is LNHDA and CDR2 SQIVND (reference sequence). CDR3: CASGKREGRYEQFF. In nucleotides, the CDR3 is TGTGCCAGCGGGAAGCGGGAGGGCCGCTATGAGCAGTTCTTC.

This chain connects TRBV7-9 to TRBJ1-4; possibly TRBD1 for D (5 bases). Germline CDR1 is SEHNR and CDR2 is FQNEAQ (reference sequence). The CDR3 loop spans 14 amino acids. V was clipped by 3 bases and J by 2 bases, with 7 bases between them. As DNA, the CDR3 is TGTGCCAGCAGCTTGACAGATACTAATGAAAAACTGTTTTTT. Its protein product is CASSLTDTNEKLFF.

The chain joins TRBV5-1 to TRBJ1-1; 7 nucleotides line up with TRBD1. CDR1 and CDR2 (germline): SGHRS, YFSETQ. Trimming took 4 bases from V and 0 from J; bases not matched to a gene: 12. The length of the CDR3 is 17 residues. In nucleotides, the CDR3 is TGCGCCAGCAGCCGCGGGGACAGCGTCTTCATGAACACTGAAGCTTTCTTT. It yields the protein CASSRGDSVFMNTEAFF.

This clone was observed a single time. The rearrangement links TRBV7-2 to TRBJ2-2; D might be TRBD2 (5 bases). Germline-derived CDR1 and CDR2 are SGHTA and FQGNSA. The V gene lost 3 bases and the J gene lost 6 bases, with 11 bases spanning the gap. The CDR3 covers 14 residues. CDR3 sequence (DNA): TGTGCCAGCAGCTTTATACTAGATGCCGGGGAGCTGTTTTTT. Its protein product is CASSFILDAGELFF.

This clone has a handful of counts. The V and J genes are TRBV5-1 and TRBJ1-1; no definite D call. The V gene lost 0 bases and the J gene lost 0 bases, with 6 bases spanning the gap. There are 14 residues in the CDR3. Per germline, CDR1 SGHRS and CDR2 YFSETQ. CDR3 sequence (DNA): TGCGCCAGCAGCTTGGAGGGAATGAACACTGAAGCTTTCTTT. This encodes CASSLEGMNTEAFF.

The chain links TRBV6-6 to TRBJ1-5, with D perhaps matching TRBD1 (5 bases). The V end lost 11 bases, the J end lost 2 bases, and 13 bases lay between the germline ends. The germline V gene encodes CDR1 MNHNY and CDR2 SVGAGI (reference sequence). CDR3 length: 13 residues. Here the CDR3 reads CAAGGGGNQPQHF. The CDR3 bases are TGTGCCGCCGGTGGGGGAGGCAATCAGCCCCAGCATTTT.

This chain connects TRBV7-6 to TRBJ1-4; D not resolved. The CDR3 is 16 residues long. Trimming removed 5 bases at V and 8 bases at J, with 21 bases between. Per germline, CDR1 SGHVS and CDR2 FNYEAQ. The CDR3 loop reads CASSLSVGRGAEKLFF. In DNA, the CDR3 is TGTGCCAGCAGCCTGTCAGTGGGCCGCGGAGCAGAAAAACTGTTTTTT.

The CDR3 loop reads CASSLAGGADTGELFF. CDR3 DNA sequence: TGCGCCAGCAGCTTGGCCGGGGGCGCAGACACCGGGGAGCTGTTTTTT. The rearrangement links TRBV5-1 to TRBJ2-2; either TRBD1 or TRBD2 may fit D (6 bases each). Trimming cost V 0 bases and J 3 bases, with 12 bases left between them. This CDR3 region has 16 residues. CDR1 is SGHRS and CDR2 is YFSETQ in the germline V gene.

The chain has TRBV29-1 and TRBJ2-5, with a tentative D call TRBD2 (6 bases). The V end lost 3 bases, the J end lost 9 bases, and 14 bases lay between the germline ends. This CDR3 comprises 12 residues. Germline V gene data show CDR1 as SQVTM and CDR2 as ANQGSEA. The CDR3 DNA reads as TGCAGCGTTGAGCGTCCTGGGGAGGCCCAGTACTTC. This gives the protein CSVERPGEAQYF.

J is TRBJ2-3 and V is TRBV2; 8 nucleotides agree with TRBD2. In germline, CDR1 is SNHLY, CDR2 FYNNEI. The CDR3 length is 11 residues. The junction had 1 base not matched to a gene; V was cut back by 5 bases and J by 9 bases. CDR3: CASSSGSTQYF. The CDR3 bases are TGTGCCAGCAGTAGCGGGAGCACGCAGTATTTT.

The V call is TRBV7-2, the J call TRBJ2-3; TRBD1 is a possible D gene (6 bases). V dropped 5 bases and J dropped 2 bases, with 11 bases sitting between them. CDR3 size: 14 residues. CDR1 and CDR2 (germline): SGHTA, FQGNSA. CDR3 sequence: CASSQTGPTDTQYF. The DNA of the CDR3 is TGTGCCAGCAGCCAGACAGGCCCCACAGATACGCAGTATTTT. The full variable domain, with the rest looked up from reference TRBV7-2 and TRBJ2-3, is GAGVSQSPSNKVTEKGKDVELRCDPISGHTALYWYRQSLGQGLEFLIYFQGNSAPDKSGLPSDRFSAERTGGSVSTLTIQRTQQEDSAVYLCASSQTGPTDTQYFGPGTRLTVL.

The CDR3 here is CASSLAGGLRETQYF. CDR3 DNA: TGTGCCAGCAGCTTAGCGGGAGGGTTGAGAGAGACCCAGTACTTC. This chain links TRBV5-4 with TRBJ2-5; TRBD2 matches 10 bases. This CDR3 comprises 15 residues. After removal of 2 bases from V and 4 bases from J, the junction contained 5 bases not matched to a gene. CDR1 and CDR2 (germline): SGHNT, YYREEE (reference sequence).

This clone was counted once. V gene TRBV27 combines with J gene TRBJ2-7; tentative D call: TRBD2 (6 bases). This CDR3 contains 15 residues. V lost 6 bases, J lost 2 bases, and 17 bases lay in between. CDR1 and CDR2 (germline): MNHEY, SMNVEV (reference sequence). CDR3 sequence: CASSLEGRPTYEQYF. The CDR3 DNA reads as TGTGCCAGCAGCCTGGAGGGCAGGCCGACCTACGAGCAGTACTTC.

The gene calls are TRBV5-6 and TRBJ1-5, with D hard to call. Germline CDR1 and CDR2: SGHDT and YYEEEE. This CDR3 region has 15 residues. Trimming cost V 1 base and J 2 bases, with 10 bases left between them. CDR3 sequence (DNA): TGTGCCAGCAGCTTGAGAGGCGCGGGCAATCAGCCCCAGCATTTT. As protein: CASSLRGAGNQPQHF.

This clone was observed a single time. Written as DNA, the CDR3 is TGTGCCAGCAGCCAAGCGGGACAGGTGAAACCCTACGAGCAGTACTTC. Protein sequence: CASSQAGQVKPYEQYF. The rearrangement uses TRBV14 and TRBJ2-7; 8 bases fit TRBD1. Per germline, CDR1 SGHDN and CDR2 FVKESK. V trimming: 1 base; J trimming: 2 bases; junction bases outside the gene matches: 7. The CDR3 extends over 16 amino acids.

The chain has TRBV4-1 and TRBJ1-2; a possible D gene is TRBD1 (5 bases). The ends were cut back, 0 bases at V and 0 bases at J, with 20 bases in the middle. This CDR3 comprises 19 residues. Per germline, CDR1 MGHRA and CDR2 YSYEKL. CDR3 DNA: TGCGCCAGCAGCCAAGAAGGTTTGGGGCAGGGAGGCGCTAACTATGGCTACACCTTC. This encodes CASSQEGLGQGGANYGYTF.

V and J are TRBV7-8 and TRBJ2-7; a possible D gene is TRBD1 (6 bases). The CDR3 covers 14 residues. The germline V gene encodes CDR1 SGHVS and CDR2 FQNEAQ. The V and J ends lost 5 bases and 4 bases respectively, with 15 bases between them. Here the CDR3 reads CASSPRTDDYEQYF. CDR3 DNA: TGTGCCAGCAGCCCTCGGACAGACGATTACGAGCAGTACTTC.

The J gene is TRBJ2-5, the V gene TRBV4-1; 7 nucleotides align to TRBD1. There are 14 residues in the CDR3. The germline gives CDR1 MGHRA, CDR2 YSYEKL. The V gene end was trimmed by 1 base and the J gene end by 5 bases; junction bases not matched to a gene: 4. As DNA, the CDR3 is TGCGCCAGCAGCCAAGGACAGGGATTGGAGACCCAGTACTTC. Its translation: CASSQGQGLETQYF.

The genes are TRBV28 and TRBJ2-6, with D hard to call. Germline V gives CDR1 MDHEN, CDR2 SYDVKM. With 4 bases removed from V and 0 bases from J, the gap between germline ends came to 10 bases. This CDR3 contains 16 residues. The CDR3 loop reads CASSSSPVSGANVLTF. In DNA form, the CDR3 reads TGTGCCAGCAGTTCGTCGCCGGTCTCTGGGGCCAACGTCCTGACTTTC. Variable domain in full (rest from reference TRBV28 and TRBJ2-6): DVKVTQSSRYLVKRTGEKVFLECVQDMDHENMFWYRQDPGLGLRLIYFSYDVKMKEKGDIPEGYSVSREKKERFSLILESASTNQTSMYLCASSSSPVSGANVLTFGAGSRLTVL.